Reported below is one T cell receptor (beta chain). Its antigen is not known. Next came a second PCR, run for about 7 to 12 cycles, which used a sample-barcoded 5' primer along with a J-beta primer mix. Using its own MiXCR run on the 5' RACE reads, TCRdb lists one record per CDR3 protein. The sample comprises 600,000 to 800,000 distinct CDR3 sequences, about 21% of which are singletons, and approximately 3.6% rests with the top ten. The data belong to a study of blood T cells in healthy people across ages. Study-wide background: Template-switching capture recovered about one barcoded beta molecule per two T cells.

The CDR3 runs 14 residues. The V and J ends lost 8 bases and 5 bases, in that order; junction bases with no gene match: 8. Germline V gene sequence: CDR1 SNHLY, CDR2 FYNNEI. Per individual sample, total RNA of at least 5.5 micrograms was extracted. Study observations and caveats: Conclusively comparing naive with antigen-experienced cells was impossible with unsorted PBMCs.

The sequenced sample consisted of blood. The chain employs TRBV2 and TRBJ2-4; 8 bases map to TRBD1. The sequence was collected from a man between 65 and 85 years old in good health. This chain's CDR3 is CASGDRGGQNIQYF. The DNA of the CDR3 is TGTGCCAGCGGAGACAGGGGAGGTCAAAACATTCAGTACTTC. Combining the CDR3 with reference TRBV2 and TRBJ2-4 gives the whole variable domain EPEVTQTPSHQVTQMGQEVILRCVPISNHLYFYWYRQILGQKVEFLVSFYNNEISEKSEIFDDQFSVERPDGSNFTLKIRSTKLEDSAMYFCASGDRGGQNIQYFGAGTRLSVL.